These 12 T cell receptor beta chains came from one sample sequenced in a study of shared clonotypes between healthy human individuals. Measured with immunoSEQ multiplex PCR; TCRdb has only the in-frame clones, and not every one. The sample shows 780,000 or so clones, over 55% of them seen only once. The sequencing sample was made of memory CD4+ T cells sorted from blood. Documented subset: CD45RA-negative fraction. These receptors all come from a woman between 25 and 40 years old in good health.

This clone was seen more than once but under ten times. The chain combines TRBV7-9 with TRBJ1-3; D unresolved. Germline lookup yields CDR1 SEHNR and CDR2 FQNEAQ (reference sequence). The ends were cut back, 1 base at V and 0 bases at J, with 10 bases in the middle. This CDR3 region has 16 residues. Written as DNA, the CDR3 is TGTGCCAGCAGCTTAGGAGTCGATAACTCTGGAAACACCATATATTTT. Its translation is CASSLGVDNSGNTIYF.

The V call is TRBV5-1, the J call TRBJ2-2; D may be TRBD2 (5 bases). Germline V gene lookup returns CDR1 SGHRS and CDR2 YFSETQ. The CDR3 contains 14 residues. V was pared by 0 bases and J by 8 bases, with 11 bases between. Here the CDR3 DNA reads TGCGCCAGCAGCTTGGCCGGGATTGCAGGGGAGCTGTTTTTT. Translating gives CASSLAGIAGELFF.

This clone was seen a few times. The rearrangement uses TRBV2 and TRBJ2-5, with D maybe TRBD2 (6 bases). Germline CDR1 and CDR2: SNHLY and FYNNEI. The V end was cut by 8 bases, the J end by 2 bases, with 15 bases between. This CDR3 is built from 14 residues. DNA of the CDR3: TGTGCCAGCCGCCCGTCGGCGGGGCAAGAGACCCAGTACTTC. Amino acid sequence: CASRPSAGQETQYF.

The chain joins TRBV25-1 to TRBJ1-5; D might be TRBD1 (5 bases). The length of the CDR3 is 14 residues. V lost 4 bases and J 5 bases, leaving 12 bases between the germline ends. The germline gives CDR1 MGHDK, CDR2 SYGVNS. CDR3: CASSGQFEHQPQHF. CDR3 coding DNA: TGTGCCAGCAGTGGACAGTTCGAACATCAGCCCCAGCATTTT.

The chain combines TRBV2 with TRBJ2-5; the match to TRBD2 covers 8 bases. Germline V lookup: CDR1 SNHLY, CDR2 FYNNEI. The CDR3 sequence is 15 residues long. Germline trimming cut 7 bases from V and 1 base from J; bases unmatched to any gene: 8. The DNA of the CDR3 is TGTGCCAGCACCGGGGGGGGGAGGCCCCAAGAGACCCAGTACTTC. The encoded protein is CASTGGGRPQETQYF.

The chain is built from TRBV7-9 and TRBJ2-3; tentative D call: TRBD1 (5 bases). This CDR3 spans 16 amino acids. The V gene lost 6 bases and the J gene lost 2 bases, with 18 bases spanning the gap. The germline V gene encodes CDR1 SEHNR and CDR2 FQNEAQ (reference sequence). In DNA, the CDR3 is TGTGCCAGCAGTCGAAACCGACAGCAATTCACAGATACGCAGTATTTT. Residues: CASSRNRQQFTDTQYF.

The chain carries TRBV7-2 and TRBJ2-6, with D uncertain. Trimming left V 2 bases short and J 4 bases short, with 12 bases between. This CDR3 comprises 16 residues. CDR1 SGHTA and CDR2 FQGNSA come from the germline V gene. This CDR3 reads CASSLSSTGGANVLTF. CDR3 nucleotide sequence: TGTGCCAGCAGCTTATCCAGTACTGGGGGGGCCAACGTCCTGACTTTC. Full variable domain (rest looked up from reference TRBV7-2 and TRBJ2-6): GAGVSQSPSNKVTEKGKDVELRCDPISGHTALYWYRQSLGQGLEFLIYFQGNSAPDKSGLPSDRFSAERTGGSVSTLTIQRTQQEDSAVYLCASSLSSTGGANVLTFGAGSRLTVL.

In its sample, this clone was seen a few times. A much bigger clone sits one base away, suggesting this may be a read error. The identical CDR3 is also encoded by other nucleotide sequences in the sample. The V gene is TRBV6-4, the J gene TRBJ2-2; TRBD1 agrees at 10 bases. The V gene end was trimmed by 6 bases and the J gene end by 3 bases; junction bases not matched to a gene: 1. The CDR3 has 14 amino acids. Germline CDR1 and CDR2: MRHNA and SNTAGT. The CDR3 bases are TGTGCCAGCAGCGGGACAGGGGACACCGGGGAGCTGTTTTTT. Translation: CASSGTGDTGELFF.

The J gene is TRBJ2-1, the V gene TRBV7-8, with 9 bases matching TRBD2. Germline assignment: CDR1 SGHVS and CDR2 FQNEAQ. The CDR3 is 16 amino acids. With 2 bases clipped from V and 4 bases from J, the junction kept 6 bases outside the gene matches. Here the CDR3 reads CASSLILLAGYNEQFF. The CDR3 DNA is TGTGCCAGCAGCTTAATTCTCCTAGCGGGGTACAATGAGCAGTTCTTC.

The rearrangement joins TRBV28 to TRBJ2-7; 8 bases agree with TRBD1. The CDR3 is made up of 15 amino acids. J gave up 5 bases and V 5 bases, and 11 bases lay outside the gene matches. From germline, CDR1 is MDHEN and CDR2 SYDVKM. For the CDR3, the DNA is TGTGCCAGCAGTCCGGCCCAGGGGGCGAAAAACGAGCAGTACTTC. It translates to CASSPAQGAKNEQYF.

The table lists this clone with many counts. The gene calls are TRBV18 and TRBJ2-1, with D maybe TRBD1 (6 bases). The V end was cut by 3 bases, the J end by 7 bases, with 16 bases between. The CDR3 has 15 amino acids. CDR1 and CDR2 (germline): KGHSH, LQKENI. The CDR3, as DNA: TGTGCCAGCTCACCGCAGACAGGCCCAGGGAATGAGCAGTTCTTC. This codes for CASSPQTGPGNEQFF. The full variable domain, rest sourced from reference TRBV18 and TRBJ2-1, is NAGVMQNPRHLVRRRGQEARLRCSPMKGHSHVYWYRQLPEEGLKFMVYLQKENIIDESGMPKERFSAEFPKEGPSILRIQQVVRGDSAAYFCASSPQTGPGNEQFFGPGTRLTVL.

The rearrangement links TRBV11-2 to TRBJ2-7, with 7 nucleotides matching TRBD2. V trimming: 6 bases; J trimming: 3 bases; junction bases outside the gene matches: 11. Germline loops: CDR1 SGHAT, CDR2 FQNNGV. CDR3 length equals 15 residues. This chain's CDR3 is CASSLGGIPRYEQYF. The CDR3 DNA reads TGTGCCAGCAGTTTGGGGGGGATTCCCCGCTACGAGCAGTACTTC.